The clone carrying this TCR beta chain was recorded a few times. Sequencing used immunoSEQ multiplex PCR; TCRdb keeps in-frame clones, though not all of them. Here the sample spans approximately 470,000 clones, around 90% being singletons. The CDR3 has 13 residues. Germline-derived CDR1 and CDR2 are GTSNPN and SVGIG (reference sequence). The J segment lost 10 bases and the V segment lost 5 bases, leaving 6 bases of the junction unmatched. Donors in Cohort 3 counted as recovered after two negative PCRs, clearance, or symptom resolution. These data belong to a study of blood T cell repertoires in COVID-19. Turning to the study itself: There were acute and convalescent COVID-19 samples, and they came from the United States, Italy and Spain.

Sequencing was carried out using PBMCs or T cells enriched from blood (not recorded which). V usage is TRBV30 and J usage is TRBJ1-6; 9 bases align to TRBD1. The TCR sequence derives from a woman aged 18-29 years who had recovered from COVID-19. The CDR3 DNA is TGTGCCTGGGCTTCGACAGGGGGATCACCCCTCCACTTT. Amino acid sequence: CAWASTGGSPLHF.